This T cell receptor (beta chain) was profiled in a study of post-analysis software for immune sequencing data. Study results and caveats: Several TRBV segments (TRBV5-6, TRBV5-1 and TRBV20-1 among them) occurred more frequently in patients than in controls.

Included in the TCR beta cDNA libraries were unique molecular identifiers. TCRdb passed the PCR reads through MiXCR, listing each CDR3 protein once. The sample consists of 750,000 to 950,000 distinct CDR3 sequences, about 50% of them appearing once. This CDR3 comprises 13 residues. CDR1 SQVTM and CDR2 ANQGSEA come from the germline V gene. Trimming at V came to 7 bases and at J to 5 bases, leaving 11 bases not matched to a gene. About this clonotype itself: Its antigen is unknown.

The material sequenced was blood. The chain has TRBV29-1 and TRBJ2-7; 7 bases are a match to TRBD1. This sequence originates from a girl aged 5 to 17 with multiple sclerosis. CDR3 protein: CSAEGRGLDEQYF. The CDR3 DNA reads as TGCAGCGCTGAGGGTAGGGGGCTGGACGAGCAGTACTTC.